Shown below are 8 T cell receptor beta chains from a single sample sequenced in a study of response to subunit inactivated influenza vaccine. TCRdb passed the RT-PCR reads through MiXCR, listing each CDR3 protein once. The sample lists approximately 520,000 distinct CDR3 sequences; 15% to 20% were seen once. The sample consisted of CD4+ T cells sorted from PBMCs, taken less than 30 months after vaccination. Every receptor here comes from a man between 50 and 75 years old who received an inactivated influenza vaccine.

This clonotype came up many times. The chain couples TRBV10-3 to TRBJ2-1; D is undetermined. The CDR3 runs 14 residues. Trimming took 4 bases from V and 1 from J, leaving 8 bases between them. CDR1 is ENHRY and CDR2 is SYGVKD in the germline V gene. CDR3 in amino acids: CAISGPGSYNEQFF. CDR3 DNA sequence: TGTGCCATCAGTGGACCGGGTTCCTACAATGAGCAGTTCTTC.

The rearrangement uses TRBV7-2 and TRBJ2-7, with D possibly TRBD2 on 6 matching bases. CDR3 length equals 15 residues. V lost 1 base, J lost 3 bases, and 13 bases lay in between. CDR1 is SGHTA, CDR2 FQGNSA, per germline. The CDR3 bases are TGTGCCAGCAGCTTAGTCGTAGGGGAGGTCTACGAGCAGTACTTC. The encoded protein is CASSLVVGEVYEQYF.

This clonotype was seen more than once but under ten times. The chain carries TRBV12-3 or TRBV12-4 and TRBJ2-1; perhaps D is TRBD1 or TRBD2 (5 bases each). This CDR3 is 15 amino acids long. Trimming stripped 3 bases from V and 5 bases from J, with 14 bases between. CDR3 sequence reads: CASSFLGREHNEQFF. DNA of the CDR3: TGTGCCAGCAGTTTTCTAGGCAGGGAGCACAATGAGCAGTTCTTC.

This chain joins TRBV12-3 or TRBV12-4 and TRBJ2-7; D is possibly TRBD2 (6 bases). The CDR3 consists of 15 residues. The V end was cut by 7 bases, the J end by 0 bases, with 16 bases between. The CDR3 loop reads CASKGGLQSSYEQYF. The CDR3 bases are TGTGCCAGCAAGGGAGGACTACAGAGCTCCTACGAGCAGTACTTC.

This clonotype was counted a few times. This chain links TRBV4-3 with TRBJ2-6; D is unclear. In germline, CDR1 is LGHNA, CDR2 YSLEER. V lost 1 base to trimming and J lost 0 bases, with 7 bases between them. The CDR3 spans 16 residues. As DNA, the CDR3 is TGCGCCAGCAGCCAAGGCCTGCTCTCTGGGGCCAACGTCCTGACTTTC. Its translation: CASSQGLLSGANVLTF.

This clonotype turned up a few times. The rearrangement uses TRBV12-3 or TRBV12-4 and TRBJ2-1; D call uncertain. This CDR3 has 13 amino acids. V was shortened by 2 bases and J by 4 bases, with 6 bases between the two germline ends. CDR3 sequence (DNA): TGTGCCAGCAGTTTATTGGGTTACAATGAGCAGTTCTTC. Translation: CASSLLGYNEQFF.

Concerning this clonotype itself: Its ends do not fully match the called genes, so a read error is possible. The chain links TRBV20-1 to TRBJ2-5; TRBD2 might be the D (6 bases). CDR3 length equals 14 residues. Germline CDR1 reads DFQATT; CDR2 reads SNEGSKA (reference sequence). CDR3 amino acids: CSAGGPQLEDTQYF. In DNA form, the CDR3 reads TGCAGTGCGGGAGGACCTCAACTAGAAGACACCCAGTACTTC.

This clonotype was found a few times. The gene calls are TRBV7-2 and TRBJ2-1; 7 nucleotides agree with TRBD2. Per the germline V gene, CDR1 is SGHTA and CDR2 is FQGNSA. The CDR3 is 15 residues long. The V gene end was trimmed by 6 bases and the J gene end by 0 bases; junction bases not matched to a gene: 5. CDR3 loop: CASRRLAASYNEQFF. In nucleotides, the CDR3 is TGTGCCAGCAGGCGTCTAGCGGCCTCCTACAATGAGCAGTTCTTC.